These T cell receptor beta chains were read from a single sample in a study of blood T cell repertoires in COVID-19. Some clones are missing from TCRdb's copy, which holds only in-frame ones; the method was immunoSEQ multiplex PCR. Among about 270,000 clones, 85% were seen once, and the ten largest hold approximately 9.6%. Sequencing was performed on PBMCs or T cells enriched from blood (not recorded which). The receptors were sampled from a woman aged 50 to 65 with acute COVID-19. Both conserved end residues are part of each CDR3. A D gene is named only where the DNA matches it firmly. Size tells how often a clone was seen (once, few, many) or the class of an expanded clone, and some rows leave it out.

J: TRBJ2-1; length: 14; D: TRBD2; V: TRBV27; size: -; DNA: TGTGCCAGCAGTTTCCGGGGGGGCTACAATGAGCAGTTCTTC; CDR3: CASSFRGGYNEQFF
J: TRBJ2-2; length: 16; D: -; V: TRBV4-3; size: -; DNA: TGCGCCAGCAGCCAACCGACAGGAGTGAACACCGGGGAGCTGTTTTTT; CDR3: CASSQPTGVNTGELFF
J: TRBJ1-4; length: 15; D: TRBD1; V: TRBV7-6; size: -; DNA: TGTGCCAGCAGCTTAAACCCGGGACAGGGCGAAAAACTGTTTTTT; CDR3: CASSLNPGQGEKLFF
J: TRBJ1-5; length: 15; D: -; V: TRBV5-1; size: -; DNA: TGCGCCAGCAGCTTGGAGGACAGCCGGAATCAGCCCCAGCATTTT; CDR3: CASSLEDSRNQPQHF
J: TRBJ2-2; length: 15; D: TRBD1; V: TRBV5-4; size: -; DNA: TGTGCCAGCAACTGGGGACAGCCGAACACCGGGGAGCTGTTTTTT; CDR3: CASNWGQPNTGELFF
J: TRBJ2-5; length: 12; D: -; V: TRBV6-2/TRBV6-3; size: -; DNA: TGTGCCAGCAGCCCACACAGGGAGACCCAGTACTTC; CDR3: CASSPHRETQYF
J: TRBJ1-2; length: 13; D: TRBD1; V: TRBV12-3/TRBV12-4; size: -; DNA: TGTGCCAGCAGTTTACAGGGGGCTTATGGCTACACCTTC; CDR3: CASSLQGAYGYTF
J: TRBJ1-1; length: 15; D: -; V: TRBV2; size: few; DNA: TGTGCCAGCAGCTTACCAGCGGGGCACGGGACTGAAGCTTTCTTT; CDR3: CASSLPAGHGTEAFF
J: TRBJ1-6; length: 13; D: -; V: TRBV10-3; size: -; DNA: TGTGCCATCAGGAACAGGGAGAATTCACCCCTCCACTTT; CDR3: CAIRNRENSPLHF
J: TRBJ2-7; length: 15; D: TRBD1; V: TRBV6-5; size: -; DNA: TGTGCCAGCAGCCCCCGAGGACAGGGGCCCTACGAGCAGTACTTC; CDR3: CASSPRGQGPYEQYF
J: TRBJ1-1; length: 13; D: TRBD1; V: TRBV10-1; size: -; DNA: TGCGCCAGCAGTAAAAACAGGGGCACTGAAGCTTTCTTT; CDR3: CASSKNRGTEAFF
J: TRBJ1-4; length: 14; D: TRBD1; V: TRBV5-1; size: -; DNA: TGCGCCAGCAGCCCGGGACAGGGAAGTGAAAAACTGTTTTTT; CDR3: CASSPGQGSEKLFF
J: TRBJ1-4; length: 16; D: -; V: TRBV9; size: -; DNA: TGTGCCAGCAGCAGCCAGGGCGGGGCTCCTAGGGAAAAACTGTTTTTT; CDR3: CASSSQGGAPREKLFF
J: TRBJ1-2; length: 15; D: TRBD1; V: TRBV27; size: -; DNA: TGTGCCAGCAGCCTAACAACCCAGGGGGCGGTTGGCTACACCTTC; CDR3: CASSLTTQGAVGYTF
J: TRBJ2-2; length: 15; D: TRBD2; V: TRBV11-3; size: -; DNA: TGTGCCGGAAATAGCGGGGAGCTCGACACCGGGGAGCTGTTTTTT; CDR3: CAGNSGELDTGELFF
J: TRBJ1-1; length: 16; D: TRBD1; V: TRBV6-5; size: -; DNA: TGTGCCAGCAGTTACGGGGCCGGGACAGGGCCCACTGAAGCTTTCTTT; CDR3: CASSYGAGTGPTEAFF
J: TRBJ1-4; length: 14; D: -; V: TRBV6-5; size: -; DNA: TGTGCCAGCATCCAGGGGTCGCTTAATGAAAAACTGTTTTTT; CDR3: CASIQGSLNEKLFF
J: TRBJ1-2; length: 13; D: -; V: TRBV4-3; size: -; DNA: TGCGCCAGCAGCCAAGTAGCGGACTATGGCTACACCTTC; CDR3: CASSQVADYGYTF
J: TRBJ1-1; length: 12; D: TRBD1; V: TRBV19; size: -; DNA: TGTGCCAGCCGGGACAGGGTGACTGAAGCTTTCTTT; CDR3: CASRDRVTEAFF
J: TRBJ1-4; length: 13; D: -; V: TRBV12-3/TRBV12-4; size: once; DNA: TGTGCCAGCAGTTTAGTGAGGAATGAAAAACTGTTTTTT; CDR3: CASSLVRNEKLFF
J: TRBJ1-4; length: 14; D: -; V: TRBV7-9; size: once; DNA: TGTGCCAGCAGCTTAGCTGCAGGTGGGGAAAAACTGTTTTTT; CDR3: CASSLAAGGEKLFF
J: TRBJ1-1; length: 13; D: TRBD1; V: TRBV6-5; size: -; DNA: TGTGCCAGCAGTTACGACAGGGTCCTTCCAGCTTTCTTT; CDR3: CASSYDRVLPAFF
J: TRBJ1-2; length: 13; D: -; V: TRBV2; size: few; DNA: TGTGCCAGCAGTGAAGGGACAGTCATTGGCTACACCTTC; CDR3: CASSEGTVIGYTF
J: TRBJ1-4; length: 14; D: -; V: TRBV4-1; size: -; DNA: TGCGCCAGCAGCCAAGACACAGGGATCGAAAAACTGTTTTTT; CDR3: CASSQDTGIEKLFF
J: TRBJ1-2; length: 13; D: -; V: TRBV18; size: -; DNA: TGTGCCAGCTCACCAGGGGGCGGCTATGGCTACACCTTC; CDR3: CASSPGGGYGYTF
J: TRBJ2-2; length: 15; D: -; V: TRBV3-1/TRBV3-2; size: -; DNA: TGTGCCAGCAGCCGCGGGGAAATGAACACCGGGGAGCTGTTTTTT; CDR3: CASSRGEMNTGELFF
J: TRBJ1-1; length: 12; D: TRBD1; V: TRBV6-5; size: -; DNA: TGTGCCAGTAGACAGGGAAGCACTGAAGCTTTCTTT; CDR3: CASRQGSTEAFF
J: TRBJ1-6; length: 16; D: -; V: TRBV27; size: once; DNA: TGTGCCAGCAGTGCCTTCGACGGCCAGGAACATTCACCCCTCCACTTT; CDR3: CASSAFDGQEHSPLHF
J: TRBJ2-1; length: 15; D: TRBD2; V: TRBV11-2; size: few; DNA: TGTGCCAGCAGCTTAGGGGCTAGCGGGGGCAATGAGCAGTTCTTC; CDR3: CASSLGASGGNEQFF
J: TRBJ1-4; length: 13; D: -; V: TRBV18; size: -; DNA: TGTGCCAGCTCACCGGCGGGGGATGAAAAACTGTTTTTT; CDR3: CASSPAGDEKLFF
J: TRBJ1-3; length: 14; D: -; V: TRBV27; size: -; DNA: TGTGCCAGCAGTTTCCAGGGGCCGGGAAACACCATATATTTT; CDR3: CASSFQGPGNTIYF
J: TRBJ2-3; length: 13; D: -; V: TRBV30; size: -; DNA: TGTGCCTGGACTACCGTGGGAGCAGATACGCAGTATTTT; CDR3: CAWTTVGADTQYF
J: TRBJ2-5; length: 11; D: -; V: TRBV6-5; size: -; DNA: TGTGCCAGCCGCCCCGGGGGGACCCAGTACTTC; CDR3: CASRPGGTQYF
J: TRBJ2-7; length: 15; D: TRBD1; V: TRBV5-5; size: few; DNA: TGTGCCAGCAGCGGAAGACAGGGGATGTCCACCGAGCAGTACTTC; CDR3: CASSGRQGMSTEQYF
J: TRBJ2-1; length: 14; D: TRBD1; V: TRBV11-2; size: -; DNA: TGTGCCAGCAGTTTCGGACAGGTAAACAATGAGCAGTTCTTC; CDR3: CASSFGQVNNEQFF
J: TRBJ2-3; length: 19; D: TRBD2; V: TRBV7-9; size: -; DNA: TGTGCCAGCAGCTTAGGCCGACTAGCGGGGGGAACTAGCACAGATACGCAGTATTTT; CDR3: CASSLGRLAGGTSTDTQYF
J: TRBJ1-6; length: 12; D: -; V: TRBV6-5; size: -; DNA: TGTGCCAGCAGTCGGCCGGAGGGGCCCCTCCACTTT; CDR3: CASSRPEGPLHF
J: TRBJ1-2; length: 15; D: -; V: TRBV6-1; size: -; DNA: TGTGCCAGCAGTGAAGAGGGGGTATTTAACTATGGCTACACCTTC; CDR3: CASSEEGVFNYGYTF
J: TRBJ1-2; length: 14; D: TRBD1; V: TRBV9; size: -; DNA: TGTGCCAGCAGCCCATCTCGGACAGGGGGCGGCTACACCTTC; CDR3: CASSPSRTGGGYTF
J: TRBJ1-1; length: 16; D: -; V: TRBV11-3; size: -; DNA: TGTGCCAGCAGCTTAGCATGGGGGCTAGGGAACACTGAAGCTTTCTTT; CDR3: CASSLAWGLGNTEAFF
J: TRBJ2-7; length: 13; D: -; V: TRBV7-2; size: -; DNA: TGTGCCAGCAGCCGGACAAGGGACTACGAGCAGTACTTC; CDR3: CASSRTRDYEQYF
J: TRBJ2-7; length: 17; D: TRBD1; V: TRBV30; size: -; DNA: TGTGCCTGGACCCGGGACAGGGCATCAACGAAGTCCTACGAGCAGTACTTC; CDR3: CAWTRDRASTKSYEQYF
J: TRBJ1-6; length: 16; D: TRBD1; V: TRBV30; size: -; DNA: TGTGCCTGGAGTCCCAGACAGGGGAGGAATAATTCACCCCTCCACTTT; CDR3: CAWSPRQGRNNSPLHF
J: TRBJ1-5; length: 15; D: -; V: TRBV13; size: -; DNA: TGTGCCAGCAGCCTCAAAGGGGGGGCACAACAGCCCCAGCATTTT; CDR3: CASSLKGGAQQPQHF
J: TRBJ2-3; length: 17; D: TRBD2; V: TRBV5-1; size: -; DNA: TGCGCCAGCAGCTTGACTAGCGGGGGGACCAGCACAGATACGCAGTATTTT; CDR3: CASSLTSGGTSTDTQYF
J: TRBJ2-1; length: 16; D: TRBD1; V: TRBV5-1; size: few; DNA: TGCGCCAGCAGCTGGGGGACAGGCATTGAGCACAATGAGCAGTTCTTC; CDR3: CASSWGTGIEHNEQFF
J: TRBJ2-2; length: 17; D: TRBD2; V: TRBV9; size: -; DNA: TGCGCCCGCCGCGTCGCGGCGGGGGGGCCTAGTTCCGGGGAGCTGTTTTTT; CDR3: CARRVAAGGPSSGELFF
J: TRBJ1-1; length: 13; D: -; V: TRBV3-1/TRBV3-2; size: -; DNA: TGTGCCAGCAGCTCGCAGACAAGAACTGAAGCTTTCTTT; CDR3: CASSSQTRTEAFF
J: TRBJ1-2; length: 15; D: TRBD1; V: TRBV5-4; size: -; DNA: TGTGCCAGCAGCAGCCCGGGACAGGGTATGGAGGGCTACACCTTC; CDR3: CASSSPGQGMEGYTF